The 24 T cell receptor beta chains below come from one sample, sequenced in a study of T cells in women clearing cervical HPV infection. Sequencing was performed with immunoSEQ multiplex PCR; in TCRdb, only in-frame clones are kept and a portion is missing. In total, the table holds tens of thousands of clones. Sequenced sample: blood buffy coat. Receptor source: a woman aged 18 to 75 with a cervical HPV16 infection that either progressed to CIN3+ or cleared (not recorded which).

Notes on this clone: The read stops 3 residues short of the end of the CDR3; the missing end is completed from the germline J gene. The chain has TRBV30 and TRBJ2-3, with TRBD1 matching 7 bases. This CDR3 region has 14 residues. Germline values: CDR1 GTSNPN, CDR2 SVGIG (reference sequence). V was clipped by 0 bases and J by 4 bases; unmatched bases: 4. CDR3 DNA (partial): TGTGCCTGGAGTGTACAGGGGTTGGCAGATACG. This codes for CAWSVQGLADT. The CDR3, in full, reads CAWSVQGLADTQYF.

CDR3 bases read: TGTGCCAGTAGTATACAGGGTAACCAAGAGACC. Translated: CASSIQGNQET. The full CDR3 sequence reads CASSIQGNQETQYF. The V and J genes are TRBV19 and TRBJ2-5; TRBD1 is a possible D gene (5 bases). Coverage ceases 3 residues before the CDR3 finishes, and the germline J gene fills in the end. The CDR3 consists of 14 residues. Trimming took 2 bases from V and 0 from J, leaving 7 bases between them. The germline CDR1 and CDR2 sequences are LNHDA and SQIVND (reference sequence). Filled out from reference TRBV19 and TRBJ2-5, the complete variable domain reads DGGITQSPKYLFRKEGQNVTLSCEQNLNHDAMYWYRQDPGQGLRLIYYSQIVNDFQKGDIAEGYSVSREKKESFPLTVTSAQKNPTAFYLCASSIQGNQETQYFGPGTRLLVL.

Comments on this clone: The read comes to an end 3 residues before the CDR3 does, leaving the germline J gene to fill in the end. The rearrangement links TRBV19 to TRBJ2-5; 8 bases align to TRBD1. CDR3 size: 13 residues. The junction had 5 bases not matched to a gene; V was cut back by 6 bases and J by 5 bases. The germline V gene has CDR1 LNHDA and CDR2 SQIVND (reference sequence). The sequenced CDR3 bases are TGTGCCAGTAGCAGGACAGGGCCGGAGACC. Protein sequence: CASSRTGPET. The full CDR3 reads CASSRTGPETQYF.

Regarding this clone: The read halts 3 residues ahead of the CDR3 end, with the missing end drawn from the germline J gene. The gene calls are TRBV19 and TRBJ2-3; no clear D gene. The germline V and J ends were trimmed by 7 bases and 0 bases, with 11 bases remaining between them. The V gene's germline CDR1 is LNHDA and CDR2 SQIVND (reference sequence). The CDR3 loop spans 14 amino acids. Partial CDR3 DNA: TGTGCCAGTATCTCGAGGTTGAGCACAGATACG. Protein: CASISRLSTDT. The CDR3 in its entirety is CASISRLSTDTQYF.

Details on this clone: The read terminates 3 residues ahead of where the CDR3 ends, so the germline J gene completes it. V usage is TRBV27 and J usage is TRBJ2-1, with 11 bases aligning to TRBD1. Germline V gene lookup returns CDR1 MNHEY and CDR2 SMNVEV (reference sequence). The junction had 6 bases not matched to a gene; V was cut back by 3 bases and J by 5 bases. The CDR3 extends over 16 amino acids. Here the CDR3 reads CASSFKGQGAHNEQFF. CDR3 DNA (partial): TGTGCCAGCAGTTTTAAAGGACAGGGGGCTCACAATGAG.

About this clone itself: Read sequence stops 3 residues before the CDR3 end, and the germline J gene provides the missing end. V gene TRBV20-1 combines with J gene TRBJ1-2, with TRBD1 as a possible D gene (5 bases). This CDR3 spans 13 amino acids. Germline CDR1 and CDR2: DFQATT and SNEGSKA (reference sequence). The CDR3 bases that were read are TGCAGTGCCAGACCCAGCACGGGGGGAGAC. Its protein is CSARPSTGGD. The full CDR3 sequence reads CSARPSTGGDYTF.

For this clone: The read is 3 residues too short to cover the CDR3 end, so that end is filled in from the germline J gene. The rearrangement joins TRBV6-2 or TRBV6-3 to TRBJ1-1, with 8 bases lining up with TRBD1. The CDR3 has 16 amino acids. J was trimmed by 6 bases and V by 5 bases; bases with no gene match: 14. Germline-derived CDR1 and CDR2 are MNHEY and SVGEGT. CDR3 DNA, as far as it was read: TGTGCCAGCAGTACACAGGGGGTGGCCAGGCTTGCTGAA. This sequence encodes CASSTQGVARLAE. From start to end, the CDR3 is CASSTQGVARLAEAFF.

As regards this clone: Sequencing ends 3 residues short of the CDR3 end; the germline J gene provides the rest. The chain recombines TRBV20-1 with TRBJ2-1; 10 bases are a match to TRBD2. The CDR3 length is 16 residues. The germline V gene has CDR1 DFQATT and CDR2 SNEGSKA (reference sequence). V was clipped by 0 bases and J by 9 bases; unmatched bases: 11. The CDR3 here is CSARDAGPSGGREQFF. The sequenced CDR3 bases are TGCAGTGCTAGAGACGCAGGTCCTAGCGGGGGCCGTGAG.

On this clone itself: The sequence runs out 3 residues before the end of the CDR3; the remainder is reconstructed from the germline J gene. The chain is built from TRBV2 and TRBJ1-2, with TRBD1 identical over 9 bases. CDR1 and CDR2 (germline): SNHLY, FYNNEI. The CDR3 runs 13 residues. The CDR3 DNA, read in part, is TGTGCCAGCAGGGAAACAGGGGGCGCGGGC. Residues: CASRETGGAG. The CDR3, in full, reads CASRETGGAGYTF.

In the case of this clone: The read terminates 3 residues ahead of where the CDR3 ends, so the germline J gene completes it. The chain combines TRBV4-2 with TRBJ1-3; the D gene is possibly TRBD1 (6 bases). Germline V gene data show CDR1 as LGHNA and CDR2 as YNFKEQ. V was trimmed by 4 bases and J by 2 bases, leaving 18 bases between them. CDR3 length equals 17 residues. The DNA read from the CDR3 is TGTGCCAGCAGCCCGAGTCGGGGGGCAATACCTGGAAACACC. Translation gives CASSPSRGAIPGNT. The complete CDR3 protein is CASSPSRGAIPGNTIYF.

Turning to this clone: The read comes to an end 3 residues before the CDR3 does, leaving the germline J gene to fill in the end. The chain couples TRBV5-6 to TRBJ1-2; TRBD1 might be the D (5 bases). Germline V gene sequence: CDR1 SGHDT, CDR2 YYEEEE. This CDR3 has 15 residues. Trimming shortened V by 4 bases and J by 4 bases, and 17 bases separated the two germline ends. The covered CDR3 bases are TGTGCCAGCAGCGTTACGCATAGGGGCGGCTATGGC. It specifies CASSVTHRGGYG. In full, the CDR3 is CASSVTHRGGYGYTF.

A remark on this clone: The read gets to within 3 residues of the CDR3 end, and the germline J gene fills in the rest. The chain carries TRBV5-4 and TRBJ1-1; D unclear. This CDR3 is built from 13 residues. In germline, CDR1 is SGHNT, CDR2 YYREEE (reference sequence). V lost 0 bases to trimming and J lost 2 bases, with 5 bases between them. The CDR3 DNA, read in part, is TGTGCCAGCAGCTTGGAAATAAACACTGAA. It encodes CASSLEINTE. The whole CDR3 sequence is CASSLEINTEAFF.

Points on this clone: The CDR3 goes on 3 residues after the read ends, and that part is filled in from the germline J gene. The J gene is TRBJ2-7, the V gene TRBV19, with D possibly being TRBD1 (5 bases). The CDR3 has 14 residues. Germline values: CDR1 LNHDA, CDR2 SQIVND (reference sequence). Trimming removed 1 base from V and 0 bases from J, with 7 bases in between. This CDR3 reads CASSIGQSSYEQYF. CDR3 bases read: TGTGCCAGTAGTATAGGACAGAGCTCCTACGAG.

Points on this clone: With the read ending 3 residues before the CDR3 end, the germline J gene is used to fill in that end. This sequence joins TRBV12-5 and TRBJ1-6; D is unclear. There are 14 residues in the CDR3. Germline V lookup: CDR1 LGHNT, CDR2 FRNRAP. Trimming pared 3 bases from V and 0 bases from J, leaving 3 bases between. The chain's CDR3 is CASGFSSYNSPLHF. Incomplete CDR3 DNA: TGTGCTAGTGGTTTCAGCTCCTATAATTCACCC.

A remark on this clone: The CDR3 end falls 3 residues outside the read, so it is completed with the germline J gene. The rearrangement uses TRBV2 and TRBJ1-6, with a weak D call TRBD1 (6 bases). CDR3 length: 15 amino acids. Germline assignment: CDR1 SNHLY and CDR2 FYNNEI. V lost 2 bases to trimming and J lost 10 bases, with 15 bases between them. CDR3 DNA, as far as it was read: TGTGCCAGCAGTGAACGGGGAGGGAGGGGGTCACCC. Protein sequence: CASSERGGRGSP. Given in full, the CDR3 is CASSERGGRGSPLHF.

The CDR3 bases that were read are TGCGCCAGCAGCTTGGGTGACAGATCGAACACTGAA. Amino acid sequence: CASSLGDRSNTE. Given in full, the CDR3 is CASSLGDRSNTEAFF. The chain has TRBV5-1 and TRBJ1-1, with a tentative D call TRBD1 (5 bases). With the read ending 3 residues before the CDR3 end, the germline J gene is used to fill in that end. Trimming took 0 bases from V and 1 from J, leaving 10 bases between them. The CDR3 consists of 15 residues. The germline V gene has CDR1 SGHRS and CDR2 YFSETQ.

As regards this clone: The read ends 3 residues before the CDR3 terminus; that terminus is restored from the germline J gene. J is TRBJ2-1 and V is TRBV11-3; D is uncertain. This CDR3 contains 15 residues. Germline loops: CDR1 SGHNT, CDR2 YENEEA. Trimming shortened V by 2 bases and J by 6 bases, and 14 bases separated the two germline ends. The CDR3 protein is CASSLLATMSNEQFF. Incomplete CDR3 DNA: TGTGCCAGCAGCTTACTGGCTACTATGAGCAATGAG. Supplemented by reference TRBV11-3 and TRBJ2-1, the full variable domain reads EAGVVQSPRYKIIEKKQPVAFWCNPISGHNTLYWYLQNLGQGPELLIRYENEEAVDDSQLPKDRFSAERLKGVDSTLKIQPAELGDSAVYLCASSLLATMSNEQFFGPGTRLTVL.

In regard to this clone: The read is 3 residues too short to cover the CDR3 end, so that end is filled in from the germline J gene. The chain carries TRBV6-2 or TRBV6-3 and TRBJ1-6; maybe TRBD1 (5 bases). Germline V gives CDR1 MNHEY, CDR2 SVGEGT. The CDR3 runs 13 residues. Trimming shortened V by 8 bases and J by 9 bases, and 14 bases separated the two germline ends. The CDR3 bases that were read are TGTGCCAGCCGAGGGGAGTTTAGTTCACCC. Protein: CASRGEFSSP. The entire CDR3 protein reads CASRGEFSSPLHF.

A remark on this clone: The read terminates 3 residues before the CDR3 end, so the remaining end is supplied by the germline J gene. This sequence joins TRBV2 and TRBJ2-5; D gene ambiguous. V was trimmed by 3 bases and J by 1 base, leaving 6 bases between them. The CDR3 runs 13 residues. Germline CDR1 and CDR2: SNHLY and FYNNEI. The sequenced part of the CDR3 DNA is TGTGCCAGCAGTGAGTCAGTCCAAGAGACC. Its translation: CASSESVQET. The complete CDR3 sequence is CASSESVQETQYF.

To note about this clone: The read terminates 3 residues before the CDR3 end, so the remaining end is supplied by the germline J gene. The gene calls are TRBV6-2 or TRBV6-3 and TRBJ2-3, with D perhaps matching TRBD1 (6 bases). The CDR3 consists of 13 residues. Looked up from germline, CDR1 is MNHEY and CDR2 is SVGEGT. This CDR3 reads CASSSGTQQPQYF. The sequenced part of the CDR3 DNA is TGTGCCAGCAGTTCCGGGACACAACAGCCG.

Worth noting for this clone: The read is 3 residues too short to cover the CDR3 end, so that end is filled in from the germline J gene. This sequence joins TRBV5-4 and TRBJ2-2, with D maybe TRBD1 (5 bases). Trimming pared 2 bases from V and 2 bases from J, leaving 10 bases between. The V gene's germline CDR1 is SGHNT and CDR2 YYREEE (reference sequence). The CDR3 loop spans 15 amino acids. The chain's CDR3 is CASSFKGSNTGELFF. The sequenced part of the CDR3 DNA is TGTGCCAGCAGCTTTAAGGGGTCCAACACCGGGGAG.

The CDR3 sequence is CASSRPNYEQYF. The CDR3 bases that were read are TGTGCCAGCAGTCGCCCTAATTACGAG. This rearrangement joins TRBV6-2 or TRBV6-3 to TRBJ2-7; D gene unclear. Coverage ceases 3 residues before the CDR3 finishes, and the germline J gene fills in the end. V was trimmed by 5 bases and J by 4 bases, leaving 9 bases between them. The CDR3 has 12 residues. Germline V gives CDR1 MNHEY, CDR2 SVGEGT.

In terms of frequency, this clone is medium-sized (0.01 to 0.1%). The read terminates 3 residues ahead of where the CDR3 ends, so the germline J gene completes it. The rearrangement joins TRBV18 to TRBJ2-3, with 7 bases lining up with TRBD2. The CDR3 loop spans 15 amino acids. Germline trimming cut 1 base from V and 3 bases from J; bases unmatched to any gene: 4. Germline-derived CDR1 and CDR2 are KGHSH and LQKENI. CDR3 sequence: CASSPRHGGTDTQYF. CDR3 bases read: TGTGCCAGCTCACCACGACACGGGGGGACAGATACG.

A word on this clone: The read terminates 3 residues before the CDR3 end, so the remaining end is supplied by the germline J gene. This chain joins TRBV7-6 and TRBJ1-6; D is perhaps TRBD1 (5 bases). The germline gives CDR1 SGHVS, CDR2 FNYEAQ. The CDR3 loop spans 12 amino acids. The CDR3: CASSPDRTPLHF. CDR3 DNA, as far as it was read: TGTGCCAGCAGCCCCGACAGAACCCCC.